One sample yielded the 23 T cell receptor beta chains listed below, sequenced in a study of control samples from healthy donors and cancer patients. Sequencing used immunoSEQ multiplex PCR; TCRdb keeps in-frame clones, though not all of them. The top ten clones hold about 1.6% of a sample with around 200,000 clones, 91% of them seen once. Sequencing was done on a sample of blood. These receptors came from a woman between 25 and 40 years old in good health.

The V call is TRBV7-7, the J call TRBJ2-5; the D is unclear. Trimming shortened V by 5 bases and J by 4 bases, and 8 bases separated the two germline ends. The CDR3 extends over 12 amino acids. Germline V gene lookup returns CDR1 SSHAT and CDR2 FNYEAQ (reference sequence). The CDR3 is CASSPKRETQYF. Here the CDR3 DNA reads TGTGCCAGCAGCCCGAAGCGAGAGACCCAGTACTTC.

CDR3: CASSYLAVTDTQYF. CDR3 coding DNA: TGTGCCAGCAGTTACCTAGCGGTCACAGATACGCAGTATTTT. The gene calls are TRBV6-2 or TRBV6-3 and TRBJ2-3; 7 bases line up with TRBD2. The germline CDR1 and CDR2 sequences are MNHEY and SVGEGT. The ends lost 2 bases at V and 2 bases at J; junction bases unmatched: 1. This CDR3 spans 14 amino acids.

The chain recombines TRBV18 with TRBJ1-6; TRBD1 agrees at 8 bases. CDR3 size: 12 residues. Germline CDR1 and CDR2: KGHSH and LQKENI. Trimming cost V 8 bases and J 8 bases; bases outside gene matches: 2. CDR3 in amino acids: CASGQGDSPLHF. The CDR3 DNA reads TGTGCCAGCGGACAGGGTGATTCACCCCTCCACTTT.

This clone was counted a few times. The CDR3, as DNA: TGTGCCAGCAGCACACCTTCCACAGATACGCAGTATTTT. Amino acid sequence: CASSTPSTDTQYF. The chain employs TRBV5-4 and TRBJ2-3; D call uncertain. Germline assignment: CDR1 SGHNT and CDR2 YYREEE (reference sequence). CDR3 size: 13 residues. V dropped 4 bases and J dropped 2 bases, with 8 bases sitting between them. Filled out from reference TRBV5-4 and TRBJ2-3, the complete variable domain reads ETGVTQSPTHLIKTRGQQVTLRCSSQSGHNTVSWYQQALGQGPQFIFQYYREEENGRGNFPPRFSGLQFPNYSSELNVNALELDDSALYLCASSTPSTDTQYFGPGTRLTVL.

This sequence joins TRBV28 and TRBJ1-1, with a weak D call TRBD1 (5 bases). CDR1 and CDR2 from the germline V gene are MDHEN and SYDVKM. CDR3 length: 14 amino acids. The ends were cut back, 4 bases at V and 1 base at J, with 10 bases in the middle. For the CDR3, the DNA is TGTGCCAGCAGTTGGGGGGGAGGGAACACTGAAGCTTTCTTT. It specifies CASSWGGGNTEAFF.

The CDR3: CASSERPYEQYF. The CDR3 region has the DNA TGTGCCAGCAGTGAACGCCCCTACGAGCAGTACTTC. This sequence joins TRBV6-1 and TRBJ2-7; the D is unclear. Between the trimmed V and J ends, which lost 2 bases and 2 bases, there was a span of 4 bases. Germline V gene sequence: CDR1 MNHNS, CDR2 SASEGT. This CDR3 region has 12 residues.

V gene TRBV12-3 or TRBV12-4 combines with J gene TRBJ2-7; D not certain. The CDR3 loop spans 13 amino acids. The V end was cut by 2 bases, the J end by 2 bases, with 7 bases between. This chain's CDR3 is CASSLYLAYEQYF. CDR3 bases: TGTGCCAGCAGTTTATATTTAGCCTACGAGCAGTACTTC.

The chain employs TRBV19 and TRBJ2-1, with a weak D call TRBD1 (7 bases). The V gene lost 5 bases and the J gene lost 3 bases, with 11 bases spanning the gap. CDR1 LNHDA and CDR2 SQIVND come from the germline V gene (reference sequence). CDR3 size: 14 residues. In nucleotides, the CDR3 is TGTGCCAGTAGTGGGGGGACAGACTACAATGAGCAGTTCTTC. Translated, it gives CASSGGTDYNEQFF.

The gene calls are TRBV28 and TRBJ2-5; a possible D gene is TRBD1 (5 bases). Trimming stripped 4 bases from V and 1 base from J, with 13 bases between. Germline V lookup: CDR1 MDHEN, CDR2 SYDVKM. This CDR3 has 15 residues. This chain's CDR3 is CASSWGIGAQETQYF. Here the CDR3 DNA reads TGTGCCAGCAGTTGGGGAATAGGGGCCCAAGAGACCCAGTACTTC.

The chain is built from TRBV10-2 and TRBJ2-3; D not resolved. The V and J ends lost 5 bases and 2 bases respectively, with 8 bases between them. CDR1 is WSHSY and CDR2 is SAAADI in the germline V gene. The CDR3 spans 13 residues. The CDR3 loop is CASSTPSTDTQYF. DNA for the CDR3: TGCGCCAGCAGTACCCCCTCCACAGATACGCAGTATTTT.

The chain has TRBV18 and TRBJ2-6, with TRBD2 matching over 7 bases. The CDR3 covers 16 residues. V gave up 0 bases and J gave up 2 bases; unmatched junction bases: 1. CDR1 KGHSH and CDR2 LQKENI come from the germline V gene. As DNA, the CDR3 is TGTGCCAGCTCACCACCGGCGGGGGCTGGGGCCAACGTCCTGACTTTC. Amino acid sequence: CASSPPAGAGANVLTF.

The chain is built from TRBV12-3 or TRBV12-4 and TRBJ2-2; no definite D call. This CDR3 has 13 residues. V lost 5 bases to trimming and J lost 5 bases, with 9 bases between them. CDR3 amino acids: CASSQQQTGELFF. The CDR3 DNA reads TGTGCCAGCAGTCAGCAACAGACCGGGGAGCTGTTTTTT.

This sequence joins TRBV4-2 and TRBJ1-2; D gene uncertain. There are 14 residues in the CDR3. V lost 1 base and J 3 bases, leaving 9 bases between the germline ends. CDR1 is LGHNA, CDR2 YNFKEQ, per germline. For the CDR3, the DNA is TGTGCCAGCAGCCAAGGAGGAGGGCACTATGGCTACACCTTC. Its translation: CASSQGGGHYGYTF.

This clone was seen just once. V is TRBV7-9 and J is TRBJ2-7, with D unclear. Trimming pared 3 bases from V and 6 bases from J, leaving 6 bases between. CDR3 size: 11 residues. Germline values: CDR1 SEHNR, CDR2 FQNEAQ (reference sequence). The CDR3 DNA sequence: TGTGCCAGCAGCTTTGGTCGCGAGCAGTACTTC. Protein: CASSFGREQYF.

For this clone: The same CDR3 is also encoded by other DNA sequences in this sample. The V and J genes are TRBV9 and TRBJ1-1; D uncertain. Between the trimmed V and J ends, which lost 2 bases and 1 base, there was a span of 6 bases. CDR3 length: 13 amino acids. In germline, CDR1 is SGDLS, CDR2 YYNGEE. The chain's CDR3 is CASSVTGNTEAFF. CDR3 sequence (DNA): TGTGCCAGCAGCGTTACCGGGAACACTGAAGCTTTCTTT.

The rearrangement links TRBV6-1 to TRBJ2-2; 7 bases are a match to TRBD1. Germline lookup yields CDR1 MNHNS and CDR2 SASEGT. The CDR3 is 17 residues long. V dropped 2 bases and J dropped 0; count of bases not matched to a gene: 6. The CDR3 coding sequence is TGTGCCAGCAGTGAATTCGGGCAGGGGGCGAACACCGGGGAGCTGTTTTTT. It specifies CASSEFGQGANTGELFF.

This chain links TRBV6-5 with TRBJ1-6; no firm D call. Germline CDR1 and CDR2: MNHEY and SVGAGI. The CDR3 sequence is 13 residues long. Trimming shortened V by 2 bases and J by 10 bases, and 9 bases separated the two germline ends. CDR3 sequence reads: CASSYVGASPLHF. In DNA, the CDR3 is TGTGCCAGCAGTTACGTCGGTGCATCACCCCTCCACTTT.

For the CDR3, the DNA is TGTGCCAGCAGTTCTCGGACAGGGCGGGTCAATGAGCAGTTCTTC. It yields the protein CASSSRTGRVNEQFF. V and J are TRBV28 and TRBJ2-1; 8 bases align to TRBD1. The CDR3 contains 15 residues. CDR1 and CDR2 (germline): MDHEN, SYDVKM. V was clipped by 4 bases and J by 6 bases; unmatched bases: 8.

The chain carries TRBV6-5 and TRBJ2-7; D is perhaps TRBD1 (6 bases). V was clipped by 5 bases and J by 4 bases, with 12 bases between them. The CDR3 extends over 13 amino acids. Germline values: CDR1 MNHEY, CDR2 SVGAGI. CDR3 DNA sequence: TGTGCCAGCAGTAGACAGGTGGGATACGAGCAGTACTTC. Protein product: CASSRQVGYEQYF.

This rearrangement joins TRBV5-5 to TRBJ2-3, with 7 nucleotides matching TRBD1. Germline CDR1 SGHKS, CDR2 YYEKEE (reference sequence). The CDR3 runs to 13 residues. V lost 3 bases to trimming and J lost 4 bases; unmatched junction nucleotides: 2. The CDR3 loop is CASSSDRSDTQYF. The CDR3, as DNA: TGTGCCAGCAGCTCGGACAGGTCAGATACGCAGTATTTT.

The genes are TRBV27 and TRBJ2-4; D may be TRBD1 (6 bases). Trimming removed 1 base from V and 9 bases from J, with 13 bases in between. The CDR3 totals 14 residues. CDR1 and CDR2 from the germline V gene are MNHEY and SMNVEV (reference sequence). The DNA for the CDR3 is TGTGCCAGCAGTTTATTGGACAGTGGAACCATTCAGTACTTC. Protein product: CASSLLDSGTIQYF.

CDR3 bases: TGCGCCAGCAGCTTGGCGAGGACTACAGATACGCAGTATTTT. It codes for CASSLARTTDTQYF. The chain employs TRBV5-1 and TRBJ2-3; D perhaps matches TRBD2 (5 bases). V shed 0 bases and J shed 3 bases, with 8 bases lying between them. Germline V lookup: CDR1 SGHRS, CDR2 YFSETQ. The CDR3 covers 14 residues.

The rearrangement uses TRBV10-1 and TRBJ1-1, with 7 bases that match TRBD1. The length of the CDR3 is 13 residues. V shed 6 bases, J shed 5 bases, and the junction held 6 bases outside the gene matches. Germline-derived CDR1 and CDR2 are WNHNN and SYGVQD (reference sequence). This CDR3 is CASRDRRWTEAFF. The CDR3 coding sequence is TGCGCCAGCAGGGACAGGCGGTGGACTGAAGCTTTCTTT.